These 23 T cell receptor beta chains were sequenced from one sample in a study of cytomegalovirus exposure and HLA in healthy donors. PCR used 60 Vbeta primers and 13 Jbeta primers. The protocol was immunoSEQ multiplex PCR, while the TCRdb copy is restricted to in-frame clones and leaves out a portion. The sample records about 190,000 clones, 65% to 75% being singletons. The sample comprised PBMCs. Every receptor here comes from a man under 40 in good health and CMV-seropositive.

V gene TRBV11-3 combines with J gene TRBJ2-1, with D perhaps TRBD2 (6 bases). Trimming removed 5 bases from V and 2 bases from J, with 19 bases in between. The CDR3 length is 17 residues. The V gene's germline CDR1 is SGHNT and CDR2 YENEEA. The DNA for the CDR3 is TGTGCCAGCAGCCTCTCTGGATGGGACTTTCCCTACAATGAGCAGTTCTTC. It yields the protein CASSLSGWDFPYNEQFF.

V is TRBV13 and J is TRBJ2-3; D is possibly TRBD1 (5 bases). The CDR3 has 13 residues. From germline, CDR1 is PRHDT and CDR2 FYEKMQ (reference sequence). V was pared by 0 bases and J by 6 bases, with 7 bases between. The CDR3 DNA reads TGTGCCAGCAGCTTAGGCCACAGGGATACGCAGTATTTT. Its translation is CASSLGHRDTQYF.

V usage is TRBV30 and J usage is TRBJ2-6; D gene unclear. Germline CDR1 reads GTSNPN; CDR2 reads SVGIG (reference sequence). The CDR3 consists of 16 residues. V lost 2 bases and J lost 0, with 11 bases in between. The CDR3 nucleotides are TGTGCCTGGAGTTTCGGCCGACTCTCTGGGGCCAACGTCCTGACTTTC. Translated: CAWSFGRLSGANVLTF.

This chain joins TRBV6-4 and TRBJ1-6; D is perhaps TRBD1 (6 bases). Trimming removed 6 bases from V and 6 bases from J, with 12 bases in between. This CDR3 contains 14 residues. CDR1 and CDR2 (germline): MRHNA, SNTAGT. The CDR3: CASSRQASNSPLHF. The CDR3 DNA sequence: TGTGCCAGCAGCCGACAGGCGAGTAATTCACCCCTCCACTTT.

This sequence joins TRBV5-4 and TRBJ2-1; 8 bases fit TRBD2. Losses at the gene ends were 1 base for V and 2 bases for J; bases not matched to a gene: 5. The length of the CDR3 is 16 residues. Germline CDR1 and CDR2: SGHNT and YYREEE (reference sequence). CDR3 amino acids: CASSLKREITYNEQFF. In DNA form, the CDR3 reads TGTGCCAGCAGCTTGAAGCGGGAGATCACCTACAATGAGCAGTTCTTC.

CDR3 in DNA: TGTGCCTGGAGTGTAATAGCGGGAGTAGGCGAGCAGTACTTC. It codes for CAWSVIAGVGEQYF. The chain recombines TRBV30 with TRBJ2-7; 9 nucleotides line up with TRBD2. With 0 bases clipped from V and 6 bases from J, the junction kept 6 bases outside the gene matches. The CDR3 has 14 amino acids. Germline lookup yields CDR1 GTSNPN and CDR2 SVGIG (reference sequence).

The CDR3 protein is CASTPREWDEQFF. In DNA, the CDR3 is TGTGCCAGCACCCCAAGGGAGTGGGATGAGCAGTTCTTC. This chain uses TRBV7-9 with TRBJ2-1, with D possibly matching TRBD2 (5 bases). The germline CDR1 and CDR2 sequences are SEHNR and FQNEAQ (reference sequence). Trimming removed 7 bases at V and 8 bases at J, with 15 bases between. The CDR3 spans 13 residues.

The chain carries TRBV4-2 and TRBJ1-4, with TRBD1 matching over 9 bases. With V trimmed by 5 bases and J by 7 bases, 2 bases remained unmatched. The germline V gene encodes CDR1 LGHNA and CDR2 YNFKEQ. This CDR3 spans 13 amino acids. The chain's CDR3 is CASSSDRGEKLFF. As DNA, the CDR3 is TGTGCCAGCAGCTCGGACAGGGGTGAAAAACTGTTTTTT.

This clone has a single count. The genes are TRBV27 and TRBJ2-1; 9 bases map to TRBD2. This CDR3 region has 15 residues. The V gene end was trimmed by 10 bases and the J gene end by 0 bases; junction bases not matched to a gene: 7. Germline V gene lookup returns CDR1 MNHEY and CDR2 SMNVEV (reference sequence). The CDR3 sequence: CATRLAASSYNEQFF. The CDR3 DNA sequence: TGTGCCACCCGACTAGCGGCGAGCTCCTACAATGAGCAGTTCTTC.

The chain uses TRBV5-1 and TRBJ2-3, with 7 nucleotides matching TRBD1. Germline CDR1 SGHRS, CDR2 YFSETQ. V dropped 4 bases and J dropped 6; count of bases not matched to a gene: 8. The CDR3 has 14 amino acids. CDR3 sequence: CASSRDRRRDTQYF. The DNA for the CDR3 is TGCGCCAGCAGCCGGGACAGAAGGAGGGATACGCAGTATTTT.

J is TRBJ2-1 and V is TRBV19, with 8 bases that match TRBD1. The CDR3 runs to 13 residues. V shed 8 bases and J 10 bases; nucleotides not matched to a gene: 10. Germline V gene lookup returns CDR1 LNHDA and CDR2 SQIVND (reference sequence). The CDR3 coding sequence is TGTGCCAGTGGAAAGACAGGGGACAGCGAGCAGTTCTTC. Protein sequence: CASGKTGDSEQFF.

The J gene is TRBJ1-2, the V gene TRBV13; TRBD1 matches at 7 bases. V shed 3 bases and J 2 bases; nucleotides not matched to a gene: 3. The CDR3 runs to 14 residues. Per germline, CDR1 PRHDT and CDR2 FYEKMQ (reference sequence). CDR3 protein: CASSFSGGNYGYTF. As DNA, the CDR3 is TGTGCCAGCAGCTTCTCAGGGGGGAACTATGGCTACACCTTC.

Here the CDR3 reads CATSRDQATAGNEQFF. Written as DNA, the CDR3 is TGTGCCACCAGCAGAGATCAGGCGACCGCCGGCAATGAGCAGTTCTTC. This chain uses TRBV15 with TRBJ2-1; no clear D gene. Looked up from germline, CDR1 is LNHNV and CDR2 is YYDKDF (reference sequence). CDR3 length: 16 residues. Trimming shortened V by 0 bases and J by 6 bases, and 15 bases separated the two germline ends. Full variable domain (missing parts from reference TRBV15 and TRBJ2-1): DAMVIQNPRYQVTQFGKPVTLSCSQTLNHNVMYWYQQKSSQAPKLLFHYYDKDFNNEADTPDNFQSRRPNTSFCFLDIRSPGLGDTAMYLCATSRDQATAGNEQFFGPGTRLTVL.

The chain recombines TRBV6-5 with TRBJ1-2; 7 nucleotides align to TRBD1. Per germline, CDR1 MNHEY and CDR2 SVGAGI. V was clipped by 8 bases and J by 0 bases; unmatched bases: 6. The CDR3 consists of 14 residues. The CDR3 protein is CASAKGASNYGYTF. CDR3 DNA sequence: TGTGCCAGCGCGAAGGGGGCCTCTAACTATGGCTACACCTTC.

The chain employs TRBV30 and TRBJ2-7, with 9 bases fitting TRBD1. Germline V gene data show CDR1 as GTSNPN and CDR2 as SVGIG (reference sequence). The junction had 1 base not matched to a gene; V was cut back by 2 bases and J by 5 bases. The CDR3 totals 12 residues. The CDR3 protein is CAWSRQGDEQYF. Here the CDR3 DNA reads TGTGCCTGGAGTCGACAGGGGGACGAGCAGTACTTC.

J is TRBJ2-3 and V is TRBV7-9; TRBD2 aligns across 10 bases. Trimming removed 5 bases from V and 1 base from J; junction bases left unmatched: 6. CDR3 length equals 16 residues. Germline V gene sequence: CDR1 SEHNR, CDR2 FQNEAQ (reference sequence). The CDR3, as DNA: TGTGCCAGCAGCAGATCCGGGACTAGCGGCACAGATACGCAGTATTTT. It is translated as CASSRSGTSGTDTQYF.

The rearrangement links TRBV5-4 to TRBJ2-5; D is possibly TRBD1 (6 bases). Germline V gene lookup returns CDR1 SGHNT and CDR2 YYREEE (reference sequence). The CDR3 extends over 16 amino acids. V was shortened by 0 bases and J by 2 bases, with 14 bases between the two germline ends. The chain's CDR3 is CASSLAGTTGQETQYF. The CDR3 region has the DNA TGTGCCAGCAGCTTGGCCGGTACTACAGGGCAAGAGACCCAGTACTTC.

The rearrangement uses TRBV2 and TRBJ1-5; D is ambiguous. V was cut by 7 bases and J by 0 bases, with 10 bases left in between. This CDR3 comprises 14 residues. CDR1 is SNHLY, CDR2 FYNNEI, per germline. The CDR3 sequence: CASTGGNSNQPQHF. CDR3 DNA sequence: TGTGCCAGCACTGGCGGGAATAGCAATCAGCCCCAGCATTTT. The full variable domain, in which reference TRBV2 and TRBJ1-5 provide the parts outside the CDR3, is EPEVTQTPSHQVTQMGQEVILRCVPISNHLYFYWYRQILGQKVEFLVSFYNNEISEKSEIFDDQFSVERPDGSNFTLKIRSTKLEDSAMYFCASTGGNSNQPQHFGDGTRLSIL.

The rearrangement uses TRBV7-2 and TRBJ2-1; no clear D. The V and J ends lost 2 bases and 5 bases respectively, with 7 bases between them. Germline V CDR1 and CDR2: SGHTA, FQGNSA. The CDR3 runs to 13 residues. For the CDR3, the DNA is TGTGCCAGCAGCTTAATGGCAGACAATGAGCAGTTCTTC. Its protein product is CASSLMADNEQFF.

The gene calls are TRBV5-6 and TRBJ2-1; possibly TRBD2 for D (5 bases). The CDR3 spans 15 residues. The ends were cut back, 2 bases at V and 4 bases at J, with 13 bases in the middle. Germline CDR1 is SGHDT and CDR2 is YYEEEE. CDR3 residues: CASSLDYPLYNEQFF. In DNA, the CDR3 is TGTGCCAGCAGCTTAGACTACCCCCTATACAATGAGCAGTTCTTC.

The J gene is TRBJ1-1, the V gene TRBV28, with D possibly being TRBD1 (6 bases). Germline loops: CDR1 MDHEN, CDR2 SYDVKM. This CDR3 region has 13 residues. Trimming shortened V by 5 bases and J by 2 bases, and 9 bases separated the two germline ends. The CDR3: CASSEQGNTEAFF. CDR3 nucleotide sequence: TGTGCCAGCAGTGAACAGGGAAACACTGAAGCTTTCTTT.

The CDR3 sequence is CASSFTRAITDTQYF. Written as DNA, the CDR3 is TGTGCCAGCAGCTTTACTAGGGCGATCACAGATACGCAGTATTTT. The genes are TRBV7-2 and TRBJ2-3; TRBD2 is a possible D gene (5 bases). Deletions cut 3 bases from V and 2 bases from J, with 12 bases between. Germline V gene sequence: CDR1 SGHTA, CDR2 FQGNSA. The length of the CDR3 is 15 residues.

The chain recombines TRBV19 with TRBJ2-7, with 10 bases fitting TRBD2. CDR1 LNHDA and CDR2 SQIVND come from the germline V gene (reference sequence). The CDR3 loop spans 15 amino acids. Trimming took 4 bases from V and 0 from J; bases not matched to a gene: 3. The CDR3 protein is CASSTTSGISYEQYF. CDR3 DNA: TGTGCCAGTAGTACTACTAGCGGGATCTCCTACGAGCAGTACTTC.